These T cell receptor beta chains were read from a single sample in a study of T cells in Graves' hyperthyroidism and ophthalmopathy. One entry per CDR3 protein results from TCRdb running MiXCR on the multiplex PCR reads. The sample has under 400,000 distinct CDR3 sequences, approximately 18% seen once. Sequenced input: blood. These receptors all stem from a woman between 50 and 59 years old with Graves' hyperthyroidism. Both conserved end residues are part of each CDR3. A D gene is named only where the DNA matches it firmly. A clone size is listed for some rows: how often the clone was seen (once, few, many), or a class if it is expanded.

CASRGSTDTQYF,TGTGCCAGCAGGGGTAGCACAGATACGCAGTATTTT,NA,TRBJ2-3,TRBV2,many
CASSQQPMAGELFF,TGTGCCAGCAGCCAACAACCTATGGCCGGGGAGCTGTTTTTT,NA,TRBJ2-2,TRBV3-1,many
CSASLAVSSYEQYF,TGCAGTGCTAGCTTAGCGGTTAGCTCCTACGAGCAGTACTTC,NA,TRBJ2-7,TRBV20-1,NA
CASSREGWTEAFF,TGTGCCAGCAGTAGAGAGGGCTGGACTGAAGCTTTCTTT,NA,TRBJ1-1,TRBV12-3/TRBV12-4,many
CASSGGRTDYGYTF,TGTGCCAGCTCCGGGGGCAGGACGGACTATGGCTACACCTTC,NA,TRBJ1-2,TRBV18,NA
CASSPGTSGGREQFF,TGTGCCAGCAGTCCCGGGACTAGCGGGGGCCGGGAGCAGTTCTTC,TRBD2,TRBJ2-1,TRBV6-2/TRBV6-3,many
CSARRGWVEAFF,TGCAGTGCTAGGCGGGGTTGGGTTGAAGCTTTCTTT,NA,TRBJ1-1,TRBV20-1,few
CASSPLDRVNTEAFF,TGTGCCAGCAGCCCCCTCGACAGGGTGAACACTGAAGCTTTCTTT,TRBD1,TRBJ1-1,TRBV12-3/TRBV12-4,many
CASSLRGRTTEQYF,TGTGCCAGCAGCTTAAGAGGGAGGACGACTGAGCAGTACTTC,NA,TRBJ2-7,TRBV13,NA
CASSLTGVVQQGEAFF,TGTGCCAGCAGCTTGACAGGGGTCGTGCAACAGGGTGAAGCTTTCTTT,TRBD1,TRBJ1-1,TRBV5-5,NA
CASSPILPGARTGELFF,TGTGCCAGCTCACCAATTCTACCGGGGGCGAGAACCGGGGAGCTGTTTTTT,NA,TRBJ2-2,TRBV18,many
CSARDTDGGETQYF,TGCAGTGCTAGAGATACAGACGGCGGGGAGACCCAGTACTTC,NA,TRBJ2-5,TRBV20-1,many
CASSYSIADYEQYF,TGTGCCAGCAGTTACTCCATCGCAGACTACGAGCAGTACTTC,NA,TRBJ2-7,TRBV6-5,many
CAISEAPQVRTDTQYF,TGTGCCATCAGTGAGGCCCCTCAAGTCCGCACAGATACGCAGTATTTT,NA,TRBJ2-3,TRBV10-3,few
CASSPEPISYNEQFF,TGCGCCAGCAGCCCGGAGCCTATCTCCTACAATGAGCAGTTCTTC,NA,TRBJ2-1,TRBV5-1,NA
CSTRQMNTEAFF,TGCAGCACGAGACAGATGAACACTGAAGCTTTCTTT,NA,TRBJ1-1,TRBV29-1,few
CASSLHSGNEQFF,TGTGCCAGCAGCCTCCATAGCGGCAATGAGCAGTTCTTC,NA,TRBJ2-1,TRBV7-9,many
CACRHYNEQFF,TGTGCCTGTAGACACTACAATGAGCAGTTCTTC,NA,TRBJ2-1,TRBV30,many
CASSYGGNQETQYF,TGTGCCAGCAGTTACGGCGGGAACCAAGAGACCCAGTACTTC,NA,TRBJ2-5,TRBV6-5,NA
CAWSQLVGKGMTGELFF,TGTGCCTGGAGCCAACTTGTCGGGAAAGGAATGACCGGGGAGCTGTTTTTT,NA,TRBJ2-2,TRBV30,many
CASSPQAGWIGELFF,TGTGCCAGCAGCCCCCAGGCGGGCTGGATCGGGGAGCTGTTTTTT,NA,TRBJ2-2,TRBV7-8,NA
CRAARTSGKEGPYEQYF,TGCAGGGCCGCAAGGACTAGCGGGAAGGAGGGCCCCTACGAGCAGTACTTC,TRBD2,TRBJ2-7,TRBV20-1,NA
CASSKPPGYENTEAFF,TGTGCCAGTAGTAAACCCCCGGGGTATGAGAACACTGAAGCTTTCTTT,NA,TRBJ1-1,TRBV19,few
CASSPGTSGVPTGELFF,TGCGCCAGCAGCCCCGGGACTAGCGGGGTCCCCACCGGGGAGCTGTTTTTT,TRBD2,TRBJ2-2,TRBV5-1,few
CASSFWAGGVTDTQYF,TGTGCCAGCAGTTTTTGGGCGGGAGGGGTCACAGATACGCAGTATTTT,TRBD2,TRBJ2-3,TRBV28,many
CASSRQSDRGETQYF,TGCGCCAGCAGCCGCCAGAGCGACAGGGGAGAGACCCAGTACTTC,TRBD1,TRBJ2-5,TRBV4-1,few
CAISEGTGGEEKLFF,TGTGCCATCAGTGAAGGGACAGGGGGCGAAGAAAAACTGTTTTTT,TRBD1,TRBJ1-4,TRBV10-3,few
CASRDTNYGYTF,TGTGCCAGCCGGGACACCAACTATGGCTACACCTTC,NA,TRBJ1-2,TRBV19,NA
CASSFGHPNTEAFF,TGTGCCAGCAGCTTCGGACACCCGAACACTGAAGCTTTCTTT,NA,TRBJ1-1,TRBV5-6,many
CASRDGQVNQPQHF,TGTGCCAGCAGGGACGGACAGGTTAATCAGCCCCAGCATTTT,TRBD1,TRBJ1-5,TRBV6-1,many
CASSRWGQGYGADTQYF,TGTGCCAGCAGTCGCTGGGGACAGGGCTATGGGGCCGATACGCAGTATTTT,TRBD1,TRBJ2-3,TRBV6-1,many
CARAGTDTQYF,TGTGCCAGGGCTGGCACAGATACGCAGTATTTT,NA,TRBJ2-3,TRBV2,few
CSATREVYNEQFF,TGCAGTGCTACGCGGGAGGTCTACAATGAGCAGTTCTTC,TRBD2,TRBJ2-1,TRBV20-1,NA
CASSGTGGDRAFF,TGCGCCAGCAGCGGGACAGGGGGTGATCGAGCTTTCTTT,TRBD1,TRBJ1-1,TRBV5-1,NA
CASRPGQDTGELFF,TGTGCCAGCAGACCGGGACAGGACACCGGGGAGCTGTTTTTT,TRBD1,TRBJ2-2,TRBV12-3/TRBV12-4,many
CASSSIDRADTQYF,TGTGCCAGCAGCTCTATAGACAGGGCGGATACGCAGTATTTT,TRBD1,TRBJ2-3,TRBV11-2,many
CASTGDLAREQFF,TGTGCCAGCACAGGGGACCTTGCGAGAGAGCAGTTCTTC,NA,TRBJ2-1,TRBV2,many
CSARRTSGGRDGTDTQYF,TGCAGTGCTAGACGGACTAGCGGGGGGCGTGATGGCACAGATACGCAGTATTTT,TRBD2,TRBJ2-3,TRBV20-1,NA
CSAREFKDSLETQYF,TGCAGTGCTAGAGAATTTAAGGACTCCTTGGAGACCCAGTACTTC,NA,TRBJ2-5,TRBV20-1,many
CASSFWLAGTDTQYF,TGTGCCAGCTCTTTTTGGCTAGCGGGCACAGATACGCAGTATTTT,TRBD2,TRBJ2-3,TRBV27,many
CASSLWGAGDTQYF,TGTGCCAGCAGTTTGTGGGGGGCTGGAGATACGCAGTATTTT,NA,TRBJ2-3,TRBV12-3/TRBV12-4,many
CASSEAWTGIKGYTF,TGTGCCAGCAGTGAAGCGTGGACAGGGATAAAGGGCTACACCTTC,TRBD1,TRBJ1-2,TRBV2,many